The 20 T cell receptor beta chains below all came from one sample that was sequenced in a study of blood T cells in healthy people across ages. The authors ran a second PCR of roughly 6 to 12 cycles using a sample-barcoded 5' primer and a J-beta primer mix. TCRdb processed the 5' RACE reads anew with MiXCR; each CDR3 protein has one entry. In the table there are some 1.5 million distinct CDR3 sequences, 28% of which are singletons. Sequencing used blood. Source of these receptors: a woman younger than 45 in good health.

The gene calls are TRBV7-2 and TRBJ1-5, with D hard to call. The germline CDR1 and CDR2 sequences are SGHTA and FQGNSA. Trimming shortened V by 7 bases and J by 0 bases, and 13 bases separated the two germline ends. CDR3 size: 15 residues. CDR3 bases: TGTGCCAGCAACTTTTCGGAGTATAGCAATCAGCCCCAGCATTTT. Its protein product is CASNFSEYSNQPQHF. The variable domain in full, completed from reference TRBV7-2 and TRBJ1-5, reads GAGVSQSPSNKVTEKGKDVELRCDPISGHTALYWYRQSLGQGLEFLIYFQGNSAPDKSGLPSDRFSAERTGGSVSTLTIQRTQQEDSAVYLCASNFSEYSNQPQHFGDGTRLSIL.

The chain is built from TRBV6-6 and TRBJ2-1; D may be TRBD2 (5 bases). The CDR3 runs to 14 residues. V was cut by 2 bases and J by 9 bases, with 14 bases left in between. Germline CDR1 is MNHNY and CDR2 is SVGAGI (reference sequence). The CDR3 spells CASSYTLVKVEQFF. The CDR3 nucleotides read TGTGCCAGCAGTTACACACTAGTGAAGGTTGAGCAGTTCTTC.

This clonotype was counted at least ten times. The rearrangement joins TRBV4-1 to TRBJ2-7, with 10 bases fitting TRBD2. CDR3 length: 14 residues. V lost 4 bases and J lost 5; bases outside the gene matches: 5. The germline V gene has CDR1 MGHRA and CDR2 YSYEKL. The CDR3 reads CASSLAGGSHEQYF. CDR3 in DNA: TGCGCCAGCAGCCTAGCGGGGGGAAGTCACGAGCAGTACTTC.

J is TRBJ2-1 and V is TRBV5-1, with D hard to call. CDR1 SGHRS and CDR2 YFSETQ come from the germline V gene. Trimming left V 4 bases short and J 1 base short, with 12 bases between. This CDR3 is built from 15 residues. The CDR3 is CASSHSEESYNEQFF. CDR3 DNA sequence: TGCGCCAGCAGCCATTCCGAGGAATCCTACAATGAGCAGTTCTTC.

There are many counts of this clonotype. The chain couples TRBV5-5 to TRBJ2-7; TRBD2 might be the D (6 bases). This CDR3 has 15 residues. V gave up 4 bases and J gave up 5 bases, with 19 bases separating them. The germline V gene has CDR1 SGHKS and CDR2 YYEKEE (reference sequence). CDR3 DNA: TGTGCCAGCAGCCCGAATTGGGACGGAGGGAACGAGCAGTACTTC. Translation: CASSPNWDGGNEQYF.

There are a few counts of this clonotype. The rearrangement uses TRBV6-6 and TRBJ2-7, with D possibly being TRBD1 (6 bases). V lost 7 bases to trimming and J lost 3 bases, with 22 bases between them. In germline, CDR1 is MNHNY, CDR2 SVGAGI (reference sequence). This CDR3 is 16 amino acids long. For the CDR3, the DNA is TGTGCCAGCACTGCCCAGGGGCAGGGCAATCGCTACGAGCAGTACTTC. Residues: CASTAQGQGNRYEQYF.

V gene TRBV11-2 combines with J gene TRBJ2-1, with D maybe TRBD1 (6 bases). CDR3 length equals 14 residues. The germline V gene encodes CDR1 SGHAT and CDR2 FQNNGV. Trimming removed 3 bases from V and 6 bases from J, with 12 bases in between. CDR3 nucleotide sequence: TGTGCCAGCAGCTTTGACAGGTGGCCCAATGAGCAGTTCTTC. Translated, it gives CASSFDRWPNEQFF.

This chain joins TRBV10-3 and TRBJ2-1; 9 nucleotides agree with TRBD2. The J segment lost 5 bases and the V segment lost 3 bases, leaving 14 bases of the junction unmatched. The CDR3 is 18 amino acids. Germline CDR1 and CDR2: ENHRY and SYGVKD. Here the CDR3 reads CAISDHRRTSGGNNEQFF. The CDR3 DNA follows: TGTGCCATCAGTGACCATCGCCGTACCAGCGGGGGGAACAATGAGCAGTTCTTC.

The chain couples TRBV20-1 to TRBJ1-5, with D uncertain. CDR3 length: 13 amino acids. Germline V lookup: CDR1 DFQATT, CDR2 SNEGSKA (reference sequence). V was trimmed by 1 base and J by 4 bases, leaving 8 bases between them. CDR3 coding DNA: TGCAGTGCTAGAGTGGAGTTAAATCAGCCCCAGCATTTT. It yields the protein CSARVELNQPQHF.

CDR3 nucleotide sequence: TGTGCCAGCAGCGAGGACGGGCCCGGGGAGCTGTTTTTT. Its protein product is CASSEDGPGELFF. The rearrangement links TRBV7-9 to TRBJ2-2; no clear D. V lost 5 bases and J lost 6, with 10 bases in between. This CDR3 region has 13 residues. Germline V lookup: CDR1 SEHNR, CDR2 FQNEAQ (reference sequence).

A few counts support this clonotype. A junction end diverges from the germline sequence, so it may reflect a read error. CDR3 DNA: TGCGCCAGCAGCTTGACTAGCGGGAGAACCAATGAGCAGTTCTTC. Translation: CASSLTSGRTNEQFF. This rearrangement joins TRBV7-2 to TRBJ2-1, with TRBD2 matching over 12 bases. This CDR3 region has 15 residues. Germline CDR1 SGHTA, CDR2 FQGNSA. The full variable domain, with the rest looked up from reference TRBV7-2 and TRBJ2-1, is GAGVSQSPSNKVTEKGKDVELRCDPISGHTALYWYRQSLGQGLEFLIYFQGNSAPDKSGLPSDRFSAERTGGSVSTLTIQRTQQEDSAVYLCASSLTSGRTNEQFFGPGTRLTVL.

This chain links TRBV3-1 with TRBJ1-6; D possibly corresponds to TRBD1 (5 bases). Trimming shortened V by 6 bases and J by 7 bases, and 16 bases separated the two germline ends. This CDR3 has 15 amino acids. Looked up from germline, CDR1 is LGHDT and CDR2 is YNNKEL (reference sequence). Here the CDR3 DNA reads TGTGCCAGCAGGCAAAGTACGGGGCTCAATTCACCCCTCCACTTT. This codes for CASRQSTGLNSPLHF.

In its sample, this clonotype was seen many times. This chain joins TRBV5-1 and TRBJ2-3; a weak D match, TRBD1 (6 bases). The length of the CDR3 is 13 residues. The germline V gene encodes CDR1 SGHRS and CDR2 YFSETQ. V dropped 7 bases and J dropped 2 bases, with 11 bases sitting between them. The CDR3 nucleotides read TGCGCCAGCGCACGACAGGACACAGATACGCAGTATTTT. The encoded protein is CASARQDTDTQYF.

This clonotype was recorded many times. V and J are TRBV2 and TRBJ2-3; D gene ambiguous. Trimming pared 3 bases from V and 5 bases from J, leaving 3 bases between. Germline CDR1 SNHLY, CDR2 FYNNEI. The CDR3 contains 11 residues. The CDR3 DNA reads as TGTGCCAGCAGTGAGGGAGATACGCAGTATTTT. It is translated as CASSEGDTQYF.

The DNA of the CDR3 is TGCAGTGCTAGATCCTTAGCGGGGGGCCAAGAGACCCAGTACTTC. It translates to CSARSLAGGQETQYF. This chain joins TRBV20-1 and TRBJ2-5; 10 nucleotides line up with TRBD2. With 2 bases clipped from V and 1 base from J, the junction kept 4 bases outside the gene matches. Germline CDR1 is DFQATT and CDR2 is SNEGSKA (reference sequence). This CDR3 contains 15 residues.

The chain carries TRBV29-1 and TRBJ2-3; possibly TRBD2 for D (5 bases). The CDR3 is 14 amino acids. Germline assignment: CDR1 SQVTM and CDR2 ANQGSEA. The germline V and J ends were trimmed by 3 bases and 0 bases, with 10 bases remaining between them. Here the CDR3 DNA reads TGCAGCGTTGAGGACTTCACTAGCACAGATACGCAGTATTTT. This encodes CSVEDFTSTDTQYF.

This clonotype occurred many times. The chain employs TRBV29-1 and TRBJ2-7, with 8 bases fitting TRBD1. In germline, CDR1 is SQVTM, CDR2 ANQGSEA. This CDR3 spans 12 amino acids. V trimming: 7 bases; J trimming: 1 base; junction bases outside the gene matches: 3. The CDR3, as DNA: TGCAGCGGCCGGGACAGGTCCTACGAGCAGTACTTC. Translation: CSGRDRSYEQYF.

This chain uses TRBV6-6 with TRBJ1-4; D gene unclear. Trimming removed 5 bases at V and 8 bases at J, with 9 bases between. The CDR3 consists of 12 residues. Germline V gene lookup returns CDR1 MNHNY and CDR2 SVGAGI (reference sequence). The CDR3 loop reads CASSRVSEKLFF. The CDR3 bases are TGTGCCAGCAGTAGGGTGTCGGAAAAACTGTTTTTT.

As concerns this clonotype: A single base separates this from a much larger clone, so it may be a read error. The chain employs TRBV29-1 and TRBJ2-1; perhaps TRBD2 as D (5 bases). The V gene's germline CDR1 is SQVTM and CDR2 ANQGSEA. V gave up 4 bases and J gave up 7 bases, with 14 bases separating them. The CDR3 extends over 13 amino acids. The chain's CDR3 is CSVAPFSVNEQFF. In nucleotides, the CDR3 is TGCAGCGTTGCACCCTTTAGCGTTAATGAGCAGTTCTTC.

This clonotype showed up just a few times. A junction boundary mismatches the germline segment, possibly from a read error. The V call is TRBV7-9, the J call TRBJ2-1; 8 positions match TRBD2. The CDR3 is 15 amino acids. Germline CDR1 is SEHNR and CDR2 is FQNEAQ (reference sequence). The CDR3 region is CASTPSGGYYKEQFF. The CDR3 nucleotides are TGTGCCAGCACTCCAAGCGGGGGTTATTACAAGGAGCAGTTCTTC.